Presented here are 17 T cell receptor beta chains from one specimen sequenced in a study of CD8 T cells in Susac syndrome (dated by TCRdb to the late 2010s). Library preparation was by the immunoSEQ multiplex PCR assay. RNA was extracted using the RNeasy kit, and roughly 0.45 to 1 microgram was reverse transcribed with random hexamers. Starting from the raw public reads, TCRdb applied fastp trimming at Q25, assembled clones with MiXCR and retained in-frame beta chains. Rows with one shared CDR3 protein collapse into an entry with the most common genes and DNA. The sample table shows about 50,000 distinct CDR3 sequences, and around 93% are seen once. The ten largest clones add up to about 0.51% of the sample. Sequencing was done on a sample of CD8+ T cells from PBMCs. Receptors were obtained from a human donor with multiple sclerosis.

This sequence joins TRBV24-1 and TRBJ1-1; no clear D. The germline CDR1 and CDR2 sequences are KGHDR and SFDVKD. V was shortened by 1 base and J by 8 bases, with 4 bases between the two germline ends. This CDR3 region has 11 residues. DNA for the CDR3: TGTGCCACCAGTGATTTAAAGGAAGCTTTCTTT. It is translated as CATSDLKEAFF.

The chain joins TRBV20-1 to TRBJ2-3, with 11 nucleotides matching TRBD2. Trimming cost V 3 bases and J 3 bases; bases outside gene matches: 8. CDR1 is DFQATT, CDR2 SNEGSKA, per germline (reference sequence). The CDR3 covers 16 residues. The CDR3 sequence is CSASPRLAGFTDTQYF. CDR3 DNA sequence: TGCAGTGCTAGCCCCAGACTAGCGGGGTTTACAGATACGCAGTATTTT.

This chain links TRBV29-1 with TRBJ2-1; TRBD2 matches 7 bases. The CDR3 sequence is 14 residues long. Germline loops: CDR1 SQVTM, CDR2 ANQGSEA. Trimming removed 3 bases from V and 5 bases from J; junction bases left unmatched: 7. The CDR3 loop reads CSVDAQRGNNEQFF. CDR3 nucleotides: TGCAGCGTTGATGCCCAGCGGGGAAACAATGAGCAGTTCTTC.

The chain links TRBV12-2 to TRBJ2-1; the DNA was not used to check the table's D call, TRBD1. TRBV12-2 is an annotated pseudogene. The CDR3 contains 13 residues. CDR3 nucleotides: TGTGCAAGTCGCCGCCCCTCCTACAATGAGCAGTTCTTC. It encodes CASRRPSYNEQFF.

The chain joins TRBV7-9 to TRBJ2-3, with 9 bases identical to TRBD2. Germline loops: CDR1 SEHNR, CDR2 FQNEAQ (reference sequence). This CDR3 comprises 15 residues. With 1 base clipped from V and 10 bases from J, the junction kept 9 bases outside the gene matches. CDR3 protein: CASSLVAGDYTAQYF. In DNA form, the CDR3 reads TGTGCCAGCAGCTTAGTAGCGGGGGACTATACGGCGCAGTATTTT.

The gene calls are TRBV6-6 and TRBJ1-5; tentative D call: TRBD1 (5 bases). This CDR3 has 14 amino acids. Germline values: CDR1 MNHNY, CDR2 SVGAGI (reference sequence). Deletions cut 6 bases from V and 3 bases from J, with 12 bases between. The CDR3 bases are TGTGCCAGCAGAGACGGGGGACTCAATCAGCCCCAGCATTTT. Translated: CASRDGGLNQPQHF.

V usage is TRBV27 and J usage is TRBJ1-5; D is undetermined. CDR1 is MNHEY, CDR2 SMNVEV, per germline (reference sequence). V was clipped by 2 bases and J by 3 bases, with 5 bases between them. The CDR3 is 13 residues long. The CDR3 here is CASSLGHNQPQHF. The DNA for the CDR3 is TGTGCCAGCAGTTTAGGGCACAATCAGCCCCAGCATTTT.

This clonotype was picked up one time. For the CDR3, the DNA is TGTGCCAGCAGCTGGGACAGGCCTATCCAAGAGACCCAGTACTTC. Residues: CASSWDRPIQETQYF. J is TRBJ2-5 and V is TRBV28, with 8 bases identical to TRBD1. The CDR3 is 15 amino acids. Unmatched junction bases numbered 7, after V lost 6 bases and J lost 1 base. CDR1 MDHEN and CDR2 SYDVKM come from the germline V gene.

The CDR3 DNA is TGTGCCAGCAGTCGACTGCTGGTCGGGGATACGCAGTATTTT. Protein sequence: CASSRLLVGDTQYF. This chain connects TRBV6-6 to TRBJ2-3, with D hard to call. In germline, CDR1 is MNHNY, CDR2 SVGAGI (reference sequence). Between the trimmed V and J ends, which lost 5 bases and 6 bases, there was a span of 15 bases. The CDR3 is made up of 14 amino acids.

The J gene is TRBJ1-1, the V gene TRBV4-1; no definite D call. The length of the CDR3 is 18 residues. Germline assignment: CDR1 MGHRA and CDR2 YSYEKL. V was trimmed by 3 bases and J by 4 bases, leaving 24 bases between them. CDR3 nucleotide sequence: TGCGCCAGCAGCCACGAGGAGGACCCGGGGTTCAAGAGCACTGAAGCTTTCTTT. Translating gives CASSHEEDPGFKSTEAFF.

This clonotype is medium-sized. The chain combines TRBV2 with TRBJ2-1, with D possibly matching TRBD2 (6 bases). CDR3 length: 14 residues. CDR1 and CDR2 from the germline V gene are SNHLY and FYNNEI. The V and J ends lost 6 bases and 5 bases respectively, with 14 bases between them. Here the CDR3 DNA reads TGTGCCAGCAGAGACCCGGGACTCCACAATGAGCAGTTCTTC. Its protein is CASRDPGLHNEQFF.

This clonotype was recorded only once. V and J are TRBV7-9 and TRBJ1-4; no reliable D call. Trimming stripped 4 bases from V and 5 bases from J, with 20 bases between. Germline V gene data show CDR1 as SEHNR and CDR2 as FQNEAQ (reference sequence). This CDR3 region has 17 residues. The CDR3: CASSSIVIGRRNEKLFF. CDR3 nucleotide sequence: TGTGCCAGCAGCTCGATAGTAATCGGACGGAGAAATGAAAAACTGTTTTTT.

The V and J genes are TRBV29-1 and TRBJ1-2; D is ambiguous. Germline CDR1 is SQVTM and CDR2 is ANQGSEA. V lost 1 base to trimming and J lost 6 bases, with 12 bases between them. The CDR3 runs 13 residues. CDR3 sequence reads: CSVEGGGKHGYTF. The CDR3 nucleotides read TGCAGCGTTGAAGGGGGAGGCAAGCATGGCTACACCTTC.

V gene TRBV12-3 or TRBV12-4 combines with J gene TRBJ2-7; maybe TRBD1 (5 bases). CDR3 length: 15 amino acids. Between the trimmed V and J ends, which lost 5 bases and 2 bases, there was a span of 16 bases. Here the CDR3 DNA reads TGTGCCAGCAGTCCACTCCAGGGTGTTCCCTACGAGCAGTACTTC. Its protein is CASSPLQGVPYEQYF.

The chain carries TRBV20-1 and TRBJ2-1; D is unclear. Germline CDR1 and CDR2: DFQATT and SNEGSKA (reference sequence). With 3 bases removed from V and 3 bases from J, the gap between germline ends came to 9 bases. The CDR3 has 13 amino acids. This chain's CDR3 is CSARQDNYNEQFF. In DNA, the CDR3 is TGCAGTGCTAGGCAGGATAACTACAATGAGCAGTTCTTC.

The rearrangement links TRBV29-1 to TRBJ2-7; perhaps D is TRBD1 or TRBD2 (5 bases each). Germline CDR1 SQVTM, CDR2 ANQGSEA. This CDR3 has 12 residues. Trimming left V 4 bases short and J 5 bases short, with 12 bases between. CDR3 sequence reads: CSVVRGPHEQYF. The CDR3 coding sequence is TGCAGCGTTGTCCGGGGCCCACACGAGCAGTACTTC.

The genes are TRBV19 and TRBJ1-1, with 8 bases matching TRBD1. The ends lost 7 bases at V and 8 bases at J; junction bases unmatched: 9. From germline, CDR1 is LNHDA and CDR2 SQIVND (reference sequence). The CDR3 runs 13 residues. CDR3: CASMVQGAREAFF. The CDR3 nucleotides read TGTGCCAGTATGGTTCAGGGGGCGCGGGAAGCTTTCTTT.